The 25 T cell receptor beta chains reported below all come from one sample, sequenced in a study of CD8 T cells in ankylosing spondylitis. Their recognized antigens are unknown. One entry per CDR3 protein results from TCRdb running MiXCR on the 5' RACE reads. This table has 750,000 to 850,000 distinct CDR3 sequences, 10% to 15% appearing once. Findings and caveats of the study: Typical of ankylosing spondylitis blood, it appeared, was a TCR beta motif of eight highly homologous variants.

Sequencing was done on a sample of blood, either unsorted or a sorted T cell fraction (not recorded which). Receptors were obtained from a male donor with ankylosing spondylitis.

V usage is TRBV2 and J usage is TRBJ2-5; 8 bases align to TRBD1. The V gene's germline CDR1 is SNHLY and CDR2 FYNNEI. V was clipped by 5 bases and J by 5 bases; unmatched bases: 10. This CDR3 spans 15 amino acids. CDR3: CASSSDRVSMETQYF. CDR3 DNA sequence: TGTGCCAGCAGTTCGGACAGGGTCAGCATGGAGACCCAGTACTTC.

This clonotype has just a few counts. The V and J genes are TRBV6-6 and TRBJ2-2, with a possible D match to TRBD1 (6 bases). CDR3 length equals 13 residues. Trimming took off 7 bases at V and 7 bases at J, with 13 bases between the two ends. CDR1 and CDR2 from the germline V gene are MNHNY and SVGAGI (reference sequence). CDR3 region: CASTAGAYGELFF. As DNA, the CDR3 is TGTGCCAGCACGGCAGGGGCGTACGGGGAGCTGTTTTTT.

V and J are TRBV4-3 and TRBJ2-7, with D perhaps matching TRBD1 or TRBD2 (5 bases each). Germline V CDR1 and CDR2: LGHNA, YSLEER. Trimming pared 3 bases from V and 2 bases from J, leaving 17 bases between. The CDR3 runs to 16 residues. This CDR3 is CASSHYPRDRPYEQYF. CDR3 bases: TGCGCCAGCAGCCATTATCCCCGGGACCGACCCTACGAGCAGTACTTC.

The rearrangement links TRBV5-1 to TRBJ2-7, with TRBD1 as a possible D gene (5 bases). The CDR3 consists of 15 residues. V lost 0 bases to trimming and J lost 0 bases, with 10 bases between them. Per germline, CDR1 SGHRS and CDR2 YFSETQ. The DNA of the CDR3 is TGCGCCAGCAGCTTGGAACAGGTTGCCTCCTACGAGCAGTACTTC. Residues: CASSLEQVASYEQYF.

This clonotype was seen only a few times. The V and J genes are TRBV20-1 and TRBJ2-5; possibly TRBD2 for D (6 bases). Germline CDR1 is DFQATT and CDR2 is SNEGSKA (reference sequence). The germline V and J ends were trimmed by 2 bases and 5 bases, with 15 bases remaining between them. The CDR3 contains 14 residues. The CDR3 loop is CSARLLAVGETQYF. CDR3 bases: TGCAGTGCTAGACTACTAGCAGTCGGGGAGACCCAGTACTTC.

The chain employs TRBV5-5 and TRBJ1-1; D is uncertain. Germline assignment: CDR1 SGHKS and CDR2 YYEKEE (reference sequence). V was pared by 1 base and J by 3 bases, with 10 bases between. This CDR3 is built from 14 residues. The CDR3 spells CASSLWTGDTEAFF. CDR3 coding DNA: TGTGCCAGCAGCTTGTGGACGGGAGACACTGAAGCTTTCTTT.

The V call is TRBV5-4, the J call TRBJ2-1; 11 positions agree with TRBD2. The CDR3 spans 23 residues. J lost 0 bases, V lost 0 bases, and 20 bases had no gene match. Germline CDR1 is SGHNT and CDR2 is YYREEE (reference sequence). The CDR3, as DNA: TGTGCCAGCAGCTTGGCGAGGGTGTTTTTGGGGACTAGCGGAGACAACTCCTACAATGAGCAGTTCTTC. The encoded protein is CASSLARVFLGTSGDNSYNEQFF.

This clonotype was seen at least ten times. V usage is TRBV20-1 and J usage is TRBJ2-7; TRBD1 might be the D (5 bases). V was clipped by 5 bases and J by 3 bases, with 11 bases between them. The germline V gene encodes CDR1 DFQATT and CDR2 SNEGSKA (reference sequence). The CDR3 has 12 residues. CDR3 sequence (DNA): TGCAGTGCTCCAAATCAGGGCTACGAGCAGTACTTC. Translating gives CSAPNQGYEQYF.

This clonotype appeared many times. V is TRBV29-1 and J is TRBJ2-7; no clear D gene. The CDR3 sequence is 13 residues long. Germline loops: CDR1 SQVTM, CDR2 ANQGSEA. V lost 5 bases and J 0 bases, leaving 11 bases between the germline ends. The CDR3 region has the DNA TGCAGCGTTATTGGCCGGTACTCCTACGAGCAGTACTTC. Translation: CSVIGRYSYEQYF.

This clonotype was found a few times. The chain recombines TRBV5-1 with TRBJ1-1, with TRBD1 matching 9 bases. The CDR3 has 14 residues. The junction had 5 bases not matched to a gene; V was cut back by 4 bases and J by 4 bases. Germline-derived CDR1 and CDR2 are SGHRS and YFSETQ. In DNA, the CDR3 is TGCGCCAGCAGCGGGACAGGGCCTTTCACTGAAGCTTTCTTT. Amino acids: CASSGTGPFTEAFF.

The DNA for the CDR3 is TGTGCCACCAGGTTAAAGGGACTAGGGCCCAAAGCTTTCTTT. This encodes CATRLKGLGPKAFF. This sequence joins TRBV15 and TRBJ1-1; D possibly corresponds to TRBD1 (5 bases). Trimming removed 6 bases at V and 9 bases at J, with 20 bases between. CDR1 and CDR2 (germline): LNHNV, YYDKDF (reference sequence). This CDR3 is 14 amino acids long.

Many counts were recorded for this clonotype. V is TRBV29-1 and J is TRBJ1-1; a weak D match, TRBD1 (5 bases). This CDR3 has 14 residues. The germline gives CDR1 SQVTM, CDR2 ANQGSEA. Trimming took off 6 bases at V and 4 bases at J, with 18 bases between the two ends. CDR3 sequence: CSVVPTGGGTEAFF. The DNA of the CDR3 is TGCAGCGTCGTCCCTACCGGGGGGGGCACTGAAGCTTTCTTT.

The chain joins TRBV28 to TRBJ1-2, with D possibly matching TRBD1 (6 bases). Trimming left V 8 bases short and J 3 bases short, with 16 bases between. This CDR3 has 14 amino acids. Germline values: CDR1 MDHEN, CDR2 SYDVKM. The CDR3 sequence is CASLTIDRYYGYTF. Written as DNA, the CDR3 is TGTGCCAGCTTAACTATCGACAGGTACTATGGCTACACCTTC.

In its sample, this clonotype was seen many times. The CDR3, as DNA: TGTGCCACCAGCAGAGAAGCGTATGGCTACACCTTC. This translates into CATSREAYGYTF. The J gene is TRBJ1-2, the V gene TRBV15; unclear D gene. The CDR3 runs to 12 residues. Trimming removed 0 bases from V and 5 bases from J, with 4 bases in between. The germline V gene has CDR1 LNHNV and CDR2 YYDKDF (reference sequence).

In its sample, this clonotype was seen a few times. This chain links TRBV20-1 with TRBJ1-5, with TRBD1 matching over 8 bases. The germline V gene encodes CDR1 DFQATT and CDR2 SNEGSKA (reference sequence). The CDR3 spans 14 residues. V shed 5 bases, J shed 4 bases, and the junction held 7 bases outside the gene matches. CDR3 nucleotide sequence: TGCAGTGCTTTGCGGGACAGGAGTAATCAGCCCCAGCATTTT. This encodes CSALRDRSNQPQHF.

This clonotype was seen only a few times. The V call is TRBV2, the J call TRBJ2-3; 11 bases are shared with TRBD2. The V and J ends lost 6 bases and 9 bases, in that order; junction bases with no gene match: 8. This CDR3 comprises 14 residues. Germline-derived CDR1 and CDR2 are SNHLY and FYNNEI. CDR3 residues: CASSGLAGLPTQYF. CDR3 nucleotide sequence: TGTGCCAGCAGCGGACTAGCGGGCCTCCCCACGCAGTATTTT. The full variable domain, its missing parts supplied by reference TRBV2 and TRBJ2-3, is EPEVTQTPSHQVTQMGQEVILRCVPISNHLYFYWYRQILGQKVEFLVSFYNNEISEKSEIFDDQFSVERPDGSNFTLKIRSTKLEDSAMYFCASSGLAGLPTQYFGPGTRLTVL.

This clonotype came up a few times. The chain recombines TRBV30 with TRBJ2-7; D is unresolved. The V gene lost 3 bases and the J gene lost 2 bases, with 11 bases spanning the gap. Looked up from germline, CDR1 is GTSNPN and CDR2 is SVGIG (reference sequence). There are 13 residues in the CDR3. The CDR3: CAWRAGPTYEQYF. The CDR3 DNA reads TGTGCCTGGAGAGCCGGGCCTACCTACGAGCAGTACTTC.

The chain recombines TRBV20-1 with TRBJ2-7; the match to TRBD2 covers 7 bases. Germline loops: CDR1 DFQATT, CDR2 SNEGSKA (reference sequence). This CDR3 is 13 amino acids long. The V and J ends lost 1 base and 8 bases, in that order; junction bases with no gene match: 8. The CDR3 nucleotides are TGCAGTGCTAGAGTCCGGACTAGTTCAAAGCAGTACTTC. Amino acid sequence: CSARVRTSSKQYF.

This clonotype showed up just a few times. The V and J genes are TRBV15 and TRBJ2-1; a possible D gene is TRBD2 (7 bases). The V end lost 4 bases, the J end lost 4 bases, and 14 bases lay between the germline ends. The V gene's germline CDR1 is LNHNV and CDR2 YYDKDF (reference sequence). This CDR3 region has 15 residues. CDR3 coding DNA: TGTGCCACCAGCAAAGGGGGGGGACTTTACAATGAGCAGTTCTTC. Translation gives CATSKGGGLYNEQFF.

This clonotype was counted ten times or more. This chain uses TRBV20-1 with TRBJ1-1; 7 bases align to TRBD1. V gave up 3 bases and J gave up 1 base; unmatched junction bases: 5. The CDR3 has 14 amino acids. CDR1 DFQATT and CDR2 SNEGSKA come from the germline V gene (reference sequence). CDR3 nucleotides: TGCAGTGCTAGCAAACAGGGGAGGAACACTGAAGCTTTCTTT. Protein sequence: CSASKQGRNTEAFF.

Many counts were recorded for this clonotype. The gene calls are TRBV4-2 and TRBJ2-5, with D hard to call. Per germline, CDR1 LGHNA and CDR2 YNFKEQ. Deletions cut 1 base from V and 5 bases from J, with 11 bases between. The CDR3 is 14 residues long. The CDR3, as DNA: TGTGCCAGCAGCCAAGCAAGGACCAGCGAGACCCAGTACTTC. It encodes CASSQARTSETQYF.

This chain connects TRBV18 to TRBJ2-3; D perhaps matches TRBD1 (5 bases). Germline CDR1 reads KGHSH; CDR2 reads LQKENI. The CDR3 length is 18 residues. The germline V and J ends were trimmed by 3 bases and 0 bases, with 19 bases remaining between them. Here the CDR3 DNA reads TGTGCCAGCTCACCCGTATCCGCAGGGCTAGGTAGCACAGATACGCAGTATTTT. As protein: CASSPVSAGLGSTDTQYF.

The J gene is TRBJ2-2, the V gene TRBV28; D possibly corresponds to TRBD1 (6 bases). Germline CDR1 MDHEN, CDR2 SYDVKM. The CDR3 spans 18 residues. Trimming cost V 3 bases and J 3 bases, with 20 bases left between them. CDR3 residues: CASSFRLGQRRYTGELFF. As DNA, the CDR3 is TGTGCCAGCAGTTTCAGGCTCGGACAGCGTCGATACACCGGGGAGCTGTTTTTT.

V usage is TRBV20-1 and J usage is TRBJ1-4; 9 bases agree with TRBD1. Trimming at V came to 5 bases and at J to 5 bases, leaving 3 bases not matched to a gene. Germline V gene data show CDR1 as DFQATT and CDR2 as SNEGSKA (reference sequence). The CDR3 runs 13 residues. As DNA, the CDR3 is TGCAGTGCTGCGGGACAGGGAAATGAAAAACTGTTTTTT. Protein: CSAAGQGNEKLFF.

This clonotype has just a few counts. V usage is TRBV18 and J usage is TRBJ2-7; TRBD1 matches 10 bases. CDR1 KGHSH and CDR2 LQKENI come from the germline V gene. The CDR3 consists of 13 residues. The V segment lost 4 bases and the J segment 7 bases; nucleotides outside the gene matches: 4. The CDR3 reads CASSLGDRGEQYF. CDR3 in DNA: TGTGCCAGCTCACTCGGGGACAGGGGTGAGCAGTACTTC.